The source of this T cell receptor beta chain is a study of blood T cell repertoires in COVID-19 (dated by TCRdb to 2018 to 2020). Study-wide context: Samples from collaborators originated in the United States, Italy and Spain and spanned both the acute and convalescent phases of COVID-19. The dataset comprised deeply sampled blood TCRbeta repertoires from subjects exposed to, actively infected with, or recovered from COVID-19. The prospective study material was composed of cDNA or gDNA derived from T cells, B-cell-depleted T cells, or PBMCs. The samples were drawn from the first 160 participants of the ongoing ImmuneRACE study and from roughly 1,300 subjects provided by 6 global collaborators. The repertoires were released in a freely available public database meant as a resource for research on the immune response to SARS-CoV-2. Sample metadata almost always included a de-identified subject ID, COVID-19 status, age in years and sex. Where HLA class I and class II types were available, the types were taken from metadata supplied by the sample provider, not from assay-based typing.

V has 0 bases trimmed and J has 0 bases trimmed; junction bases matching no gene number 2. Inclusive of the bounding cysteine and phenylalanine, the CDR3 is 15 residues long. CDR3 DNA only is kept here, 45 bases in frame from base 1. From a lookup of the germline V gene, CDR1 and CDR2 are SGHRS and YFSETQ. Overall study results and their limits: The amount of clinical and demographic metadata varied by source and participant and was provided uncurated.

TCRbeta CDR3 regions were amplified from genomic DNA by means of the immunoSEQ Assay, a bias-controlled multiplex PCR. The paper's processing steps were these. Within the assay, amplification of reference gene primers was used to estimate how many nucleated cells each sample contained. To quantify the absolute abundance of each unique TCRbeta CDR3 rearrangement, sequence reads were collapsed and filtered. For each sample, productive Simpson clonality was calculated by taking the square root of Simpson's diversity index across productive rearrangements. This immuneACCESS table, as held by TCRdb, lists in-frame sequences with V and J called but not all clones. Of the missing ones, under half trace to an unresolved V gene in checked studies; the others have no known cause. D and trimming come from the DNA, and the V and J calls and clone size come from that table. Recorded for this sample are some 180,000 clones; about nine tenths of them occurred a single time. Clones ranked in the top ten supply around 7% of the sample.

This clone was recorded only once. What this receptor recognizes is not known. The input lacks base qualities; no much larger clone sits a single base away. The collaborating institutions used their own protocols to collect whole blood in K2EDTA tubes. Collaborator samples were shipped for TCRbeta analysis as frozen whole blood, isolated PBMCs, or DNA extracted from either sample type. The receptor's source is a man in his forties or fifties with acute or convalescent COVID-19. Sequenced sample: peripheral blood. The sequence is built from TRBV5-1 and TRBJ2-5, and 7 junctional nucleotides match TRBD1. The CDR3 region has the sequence CASSLGGQHQETQYF. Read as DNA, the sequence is TGCGCCAGCAGCTTGGGGGGACAGCACCAAGAGACCCAGTACTTC.